The present TCR beta chain was sequenced within a study of OX40 agonist ivuxolimab in advanced cancers. This clone was seen just once. The sample carries other DNA sequences with the same CDR3. Using immunoSEQ multiplex PCR, the repertoire was profiled, and TCRdb retains in-frame clones only, with some absent. Of some 66,000 clones in the sample, 88% are singletons; the top ten hold about 0.6%. V gave up 3 bases and J gave up 4 bases; unmatched junction bases: 5. CDR3 size: 14 residues. The germline V gene has CDR1 SGHRS and CDR2 YFSETQ. This material consisted of CD4+ or CD8+ T cells sorted from blood, taken in a trial of the OX40 agonist ivuxolimab. The J gene is TRBJ1-1, the V gene TRBV5-1; TRBD1 matches 8 bases. This TCR was recovered from an adult with an advanced solid tumor such as melanoma, head and neck, liver or kidney cancer. This CDR3 reads CASSYGQGGTEAFF. DNA of the CDR3: TGCGCCAGCAGCTATGGACAGGGAGGCACTGAAGCTTTCTTT.